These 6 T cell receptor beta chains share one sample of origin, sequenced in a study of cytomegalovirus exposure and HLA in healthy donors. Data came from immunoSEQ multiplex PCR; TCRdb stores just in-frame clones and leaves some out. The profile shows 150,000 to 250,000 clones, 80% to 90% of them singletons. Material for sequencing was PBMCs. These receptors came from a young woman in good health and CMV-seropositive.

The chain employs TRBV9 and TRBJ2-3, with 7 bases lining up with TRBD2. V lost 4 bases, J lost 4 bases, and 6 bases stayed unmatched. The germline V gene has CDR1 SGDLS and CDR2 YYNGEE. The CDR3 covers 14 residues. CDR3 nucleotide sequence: TGTGCCAGCAGCCCCGGACTAGACTCAGATACGCAGTATTTT. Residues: CASSPGLDSDTQYF.

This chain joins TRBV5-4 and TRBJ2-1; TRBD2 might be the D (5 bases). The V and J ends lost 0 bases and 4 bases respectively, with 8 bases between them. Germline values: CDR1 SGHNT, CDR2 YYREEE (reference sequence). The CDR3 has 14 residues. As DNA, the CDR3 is TGTGCCAGCAGCTTGGCCGGGAATTACAATGAGCAGTTCTTC. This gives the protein CASSLAGNYNEQFF.

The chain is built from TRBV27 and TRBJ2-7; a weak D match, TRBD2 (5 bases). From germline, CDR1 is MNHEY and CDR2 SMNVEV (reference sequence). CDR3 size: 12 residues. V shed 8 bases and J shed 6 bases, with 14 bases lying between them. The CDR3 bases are TGTGCCAGCGGTCGACTAAGGGCCGAGCAGTACTTC. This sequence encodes CASGRLRAEQYF.

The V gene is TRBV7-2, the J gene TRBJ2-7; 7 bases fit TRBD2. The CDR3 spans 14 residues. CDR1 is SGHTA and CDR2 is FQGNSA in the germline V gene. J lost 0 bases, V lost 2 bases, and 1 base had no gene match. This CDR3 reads CASSLSGDSYEQYF. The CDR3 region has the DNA TGTGCCAGCAGCTTAAGCGGGGACTCCTACGAGCAGTACTTC.

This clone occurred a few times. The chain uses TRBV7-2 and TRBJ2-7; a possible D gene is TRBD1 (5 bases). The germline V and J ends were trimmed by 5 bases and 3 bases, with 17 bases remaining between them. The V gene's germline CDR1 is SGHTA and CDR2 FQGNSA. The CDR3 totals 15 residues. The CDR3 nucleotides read TGTGCCAGCAGCATCGACAGTCTGGATGACTACGAGCAGTACTTC. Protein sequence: CASSIDSLDDYEQYF.

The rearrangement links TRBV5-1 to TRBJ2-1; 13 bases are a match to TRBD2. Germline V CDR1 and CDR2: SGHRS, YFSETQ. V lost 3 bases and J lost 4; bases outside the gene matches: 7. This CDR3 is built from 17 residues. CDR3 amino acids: CASSSRGTSGDYNEQFF. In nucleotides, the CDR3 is TGCGCCAGCAGCTCTCGTGGGACTAGCGGGGATTACAATGAGCAGTTCTTC.